The 12 T cell receptor beta chains below all came from one sample that was sequenced in a study of blood T cell repertoires in COVID-19. The repertoire was sequenced with immunoSEQ multiplex PCR; TCRdb's copy has only in-frame clones and lacks some. The sample records roughly 100,000 clones, about nine tenths being singletons. The sequenced material came from peripheral blood. These receptors came from a woman in her forties or fifties with COVID-19, enrolled during active disease.

The chain joins TRBV6-5 to TRBJ2-5; 7 nucleotides align to TRBD2. The CDR3 consists of 14 residues. J was trimmed by 4 bases and V by 7 bases; bases with no gene match: 9. The germline gives CDR1 MNHEY, CDR2 SVGAGI. CDR3 sequence reads: CASIRGLSPETQYF. CDR3 sequence (DNA): TGTGCCAGCATAAGGGGACTATCCCCAGAGACCCAGTACTTC.

The chain couples TRBV19 to TRBJ1-1, with TRBD1 matching 8 bases. CDR1 LNHDA and CDR2 SQIVND come from the germline V gene (reference sequence). V lost 6 bases, J lost 9 bases, and 3 bases stayed unmatched. The CDR3 has 11 amino acids. CDR3 nucleotides: TGTGCCAGTAGCCGGACAGGGAAAGCTTTCTTT. As protein: CASSRTGKAFF.

The chain has TRBV27 and TRBJ2-7, with TRBD2 matching over 8 bases. The CDR3 consists of 14 residues. J lost 3 bases, V lost 0 bases, and 1 base had no gene match. The germline V gene has CDR1 MNHEY and CDR2 SMNVEV (reference sequence). The CDR3 region is CASSLSAGGYEQYF. CDR3 bases: TGTGCCAGCAGTTTATCCGCGGGGGGCTACGAGCAGTACTTC.

The CDR3 region has the DNA TGTGCCTGGAGGTTCGGAGGCAATACTAATTCACCCCTCCACTTT. Its translation is CAWRFGGNTNSPLHF. The genes are TRBV30 and TRBJ1-6; the D is unclear. V was clipped by 3 bases and J by 6 bases, with 15 bases between them. CDR3 size: 15 residues. Germline CDR1 reads GTSNPN; CDR2 reads SVGIG (reference sequence).

V is TRBV20-1 and J is TRBJ2-1; D may be TRBD2 (6 bases). Looked up from germline, CDR1 is DFQATT and CDR2 is SNEGSKA (reference sequence). V shed 3 bases and J shed 3 bases, with 15 bases lying between them. The CDR3 totals 15 residues. The DNA for the CDR3 is TGCAGTGCTAGTGTGGCGGGGATCTTCTACAATGAGCAGTTCTTC. Its translation: CSASVAGIFYNEQFF.

This chain uses TRBV11-2 with TRBJ2-5; D is perhaps TRBD2 (6 bases). V lost 0 bases to trimming and J lost 0 bases, with 8 bases between them. CDR1 and CDR2 (germline): SGHAT, FQNNGV. The CDR3 is 15 amino acids. Written as DNA, the CDR3 is TGTGCCAGCAGCTTAGAAGGGAGGTACCAAGAGACCCAGTACTTC. It codes for CASSLEGRYQETQYF.

V usage is TRBV14 and J usage is TRBJ1-6; 7 nucleotides line up with TRBD1. Unmatched junction bases numbered 8, after V lost 3 bases and J lost 0 bases. The length of the CDR3 is 18 residues. From germline, CDR1 is SGHDN and CDR2 FVKESK. The CDR3 is CASSQKTGLSSYNSPLHF. The DNA of the CDR3 is TGTGCCAGCAGCCAGAAGACAGGGCTTAGCTCCTATAATTCACCCCTCCACTTT. Full variable domain (outside the CDR3, taken from reference TRBV14 and TRBJ1-6): EAGVTQFPSHSVIEKGQTVTLRCDPISGHDNLYWYRRVMGKEIKFLLHFVKESKQDESGMPNNRFLAERTGGTYSTLKVQPAELEDSGVYFCASSQKTGLSSYNSPLHFGNGTRLTVT.

The chain recombines TRBV4-3 with TRBJ2-1; TRBD2 aligns across 7 bases. The CDR3 loop spans 15 amino acids. Germline CDR1 is LGHNA and CDR2 is YSLEER. Trimming cost V 6 bases and J 6 bases; bases outside gene matches: 11. For the CDR3, the DNA is TGCGCCAGCAGTTCCCGAACTAGCGCTCGCAATGAGCAGTTCTTC. It codes for CASSSRTSARNEQFF.

In its sample, this clone was seen a few times. V usage is TRBV3-1 (or the pseudogene TRBV3-2) and J usage is TRBJ1-2, with D maybe TRBD1 (5 bases). This CDR3 region has 16 residues. CDR1 and CDR2 from the germline V gene are LGHDT and YNNKEL (reference sequence). V lost 1 base, J lost 3 bases, and 15 bases lay in between. DNA for the CDR3: TGTGCCAGCAGCCAAGTCCCAGGGAAGAAGTACTATGGCTACACCTTC. This translates into CASSQVPGKKYYGYTF.

This rearrangement joins TRBV2 to TRBJ1-5; D is ambiguous. Germline-derived CDR1 and CDR2 are SNHLY and FYNNEI. Trimming removed 4 bases at V and 4 bases at J, with 11 bases between. The CDR3 is made up of 14 amino acids. The CDR3 DNA reads TGTGCCAGCAGTGTGGTCCCCCGGAATCAGCCCCAGCATTTT. Amino acids: CASSVVPRNQPQHF.

V and J are TRBV9 and TRBJ1-5, with a possible D match to TRBD1 (5 bases). Germline V CDR1 and CDR2: SGDLS, YYNGEE. The CDR3 length is 14 residues. Trimming removed 0 bases from V and 4 bases from J, with 8 bases in between. CDR3 DNA: TGTGCCAGCAGCGTAGACGGGGGAAATCAGCCCCAGCATTTT. Encoded protein: CASSVDGGNQPQHF.

This clone has just one count. The chain links TRBV27 to TRBJ2-3, with 8 nucleotides matching TRBD2. Germline assignment: CDR1 MNHEY and CDR2 SMNVEV (reference sequence). This CDR3 is built from 16 residues. With V trimmed by 2 bases and J by 2 bases, 6 bases remained unmatched. CDR3 sequence (DNA): TGTGCCAGCAGTTTAATTCCAGCGGGGGCCACAGATACGCAGTATTTT. As protein: CASSLIPAGATDTQYF.